This TCR beta chain derives from a study of T cells after somatic rescue of genetic block. Only in-frame clones appear in the TCRdb table, and some are missing; sequencing was by immunoSEQ multiplex PCR. The sample lists around 67,000 clones, around 90% occurring once. With 3 bases removed from V and 0 bases from J, the gap between germline ends came to 9 bases. This CDR3 spans 15 amino acids. The germline V gene has CDR1 SGHTA and CDR2 FQGNSA. The sequence came from a man aged 30 to 45. The chain recombines TRBV7-2 with TRBJ2-1; possible D gene TRBD2, 5 bases. What was sequenced was peripheral blood mononuclear cells (PBMCs). The CDR3 region is CASSFDRGSYNEQFF. DNA for the CDR3: TGTGCCAGCAGCTTCGACCGGGGCTCCTACAATGAGCAGTTCTTC.